This T cell receptor beta chain was obtained from a study of vaccination effects on CD4 cells after COVID-19. Study-wide background: Of the BNT162b2 and mRNA-1273 vaccines, participants received two doses of one or the other.

Broader study findings: In the study, convalescent patients were few, and early post-infection timepoints were absent.

Viral peptide pool expansion of antigen-specific CD4+ T cells preceded sequencing in the ViraFEST assay. Following 10 days of culture, CD4+ T cells were isolated. Nucleocapsid antibodies were negative in the vaccine recipients, who had never had SARS-CoV-2 infection. To note about this clone: Its antigen is still unknown.

Measured with immunoSEQ multiplex PCR; TCRdb has only the in-frame clones, and not every one. The sample includes under 45,000 clones, 65% to 80% of them seen just once. V gave up 0 bases and J gave up 4 bases, with 12 bases separating them. The CDR3 runs 14 residues. In germline, CDR1 is GTSNPN, CDR2 SVGIG (reference sequence). The receptor was derived from a human donor who received a COVID-19 vaccine. This sample comprised CD4+ T cells from PBMCs cultured with HCoV-NL63 spike peptides, obtained before COVID-19 vaccination. The chain combines TRBV30 with TRBJ2-5; the D call may be TRBD1 or TRBD2 (6 bases each). CDR3 amino acids: CAWSVQGGSETQYF. The CDR3 DNA follows: TGTGCCTGGAGTGTACAGGGAGGTTCAGAGACCCAGTACTTC.